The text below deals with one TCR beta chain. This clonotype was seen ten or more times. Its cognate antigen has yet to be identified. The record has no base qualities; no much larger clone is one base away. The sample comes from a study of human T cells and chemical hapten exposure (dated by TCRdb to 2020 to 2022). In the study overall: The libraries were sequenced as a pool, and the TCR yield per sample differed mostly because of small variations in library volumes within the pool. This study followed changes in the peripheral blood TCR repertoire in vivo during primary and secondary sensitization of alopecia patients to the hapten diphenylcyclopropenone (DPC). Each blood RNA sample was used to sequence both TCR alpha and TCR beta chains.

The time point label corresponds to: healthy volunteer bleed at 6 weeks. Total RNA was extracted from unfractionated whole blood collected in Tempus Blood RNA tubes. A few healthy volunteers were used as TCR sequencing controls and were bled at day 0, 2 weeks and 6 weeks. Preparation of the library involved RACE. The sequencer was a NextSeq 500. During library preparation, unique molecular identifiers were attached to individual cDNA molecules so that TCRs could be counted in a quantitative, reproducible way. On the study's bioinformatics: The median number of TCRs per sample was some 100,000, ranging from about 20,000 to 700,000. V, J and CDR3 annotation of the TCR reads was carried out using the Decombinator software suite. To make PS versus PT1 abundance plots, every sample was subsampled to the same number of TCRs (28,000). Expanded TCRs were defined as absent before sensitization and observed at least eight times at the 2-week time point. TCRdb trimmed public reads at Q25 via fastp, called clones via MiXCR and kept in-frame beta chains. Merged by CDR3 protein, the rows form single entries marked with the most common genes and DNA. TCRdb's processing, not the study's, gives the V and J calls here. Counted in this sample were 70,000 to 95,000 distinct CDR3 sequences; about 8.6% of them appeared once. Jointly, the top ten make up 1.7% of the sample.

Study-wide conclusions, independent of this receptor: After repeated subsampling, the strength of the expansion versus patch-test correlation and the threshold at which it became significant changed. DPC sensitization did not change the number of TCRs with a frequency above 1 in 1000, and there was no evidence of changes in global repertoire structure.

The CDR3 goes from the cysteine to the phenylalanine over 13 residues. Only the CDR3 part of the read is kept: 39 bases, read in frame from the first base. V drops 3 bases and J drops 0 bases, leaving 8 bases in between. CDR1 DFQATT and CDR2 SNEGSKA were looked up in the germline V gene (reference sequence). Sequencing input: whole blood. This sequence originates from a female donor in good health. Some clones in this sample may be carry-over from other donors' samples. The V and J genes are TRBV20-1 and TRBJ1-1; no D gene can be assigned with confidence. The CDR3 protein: CSARYRMNTEAFF. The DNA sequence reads TGCAGTGCTAGGTACAGAATGAACACTGAAGCTTTCTTT.